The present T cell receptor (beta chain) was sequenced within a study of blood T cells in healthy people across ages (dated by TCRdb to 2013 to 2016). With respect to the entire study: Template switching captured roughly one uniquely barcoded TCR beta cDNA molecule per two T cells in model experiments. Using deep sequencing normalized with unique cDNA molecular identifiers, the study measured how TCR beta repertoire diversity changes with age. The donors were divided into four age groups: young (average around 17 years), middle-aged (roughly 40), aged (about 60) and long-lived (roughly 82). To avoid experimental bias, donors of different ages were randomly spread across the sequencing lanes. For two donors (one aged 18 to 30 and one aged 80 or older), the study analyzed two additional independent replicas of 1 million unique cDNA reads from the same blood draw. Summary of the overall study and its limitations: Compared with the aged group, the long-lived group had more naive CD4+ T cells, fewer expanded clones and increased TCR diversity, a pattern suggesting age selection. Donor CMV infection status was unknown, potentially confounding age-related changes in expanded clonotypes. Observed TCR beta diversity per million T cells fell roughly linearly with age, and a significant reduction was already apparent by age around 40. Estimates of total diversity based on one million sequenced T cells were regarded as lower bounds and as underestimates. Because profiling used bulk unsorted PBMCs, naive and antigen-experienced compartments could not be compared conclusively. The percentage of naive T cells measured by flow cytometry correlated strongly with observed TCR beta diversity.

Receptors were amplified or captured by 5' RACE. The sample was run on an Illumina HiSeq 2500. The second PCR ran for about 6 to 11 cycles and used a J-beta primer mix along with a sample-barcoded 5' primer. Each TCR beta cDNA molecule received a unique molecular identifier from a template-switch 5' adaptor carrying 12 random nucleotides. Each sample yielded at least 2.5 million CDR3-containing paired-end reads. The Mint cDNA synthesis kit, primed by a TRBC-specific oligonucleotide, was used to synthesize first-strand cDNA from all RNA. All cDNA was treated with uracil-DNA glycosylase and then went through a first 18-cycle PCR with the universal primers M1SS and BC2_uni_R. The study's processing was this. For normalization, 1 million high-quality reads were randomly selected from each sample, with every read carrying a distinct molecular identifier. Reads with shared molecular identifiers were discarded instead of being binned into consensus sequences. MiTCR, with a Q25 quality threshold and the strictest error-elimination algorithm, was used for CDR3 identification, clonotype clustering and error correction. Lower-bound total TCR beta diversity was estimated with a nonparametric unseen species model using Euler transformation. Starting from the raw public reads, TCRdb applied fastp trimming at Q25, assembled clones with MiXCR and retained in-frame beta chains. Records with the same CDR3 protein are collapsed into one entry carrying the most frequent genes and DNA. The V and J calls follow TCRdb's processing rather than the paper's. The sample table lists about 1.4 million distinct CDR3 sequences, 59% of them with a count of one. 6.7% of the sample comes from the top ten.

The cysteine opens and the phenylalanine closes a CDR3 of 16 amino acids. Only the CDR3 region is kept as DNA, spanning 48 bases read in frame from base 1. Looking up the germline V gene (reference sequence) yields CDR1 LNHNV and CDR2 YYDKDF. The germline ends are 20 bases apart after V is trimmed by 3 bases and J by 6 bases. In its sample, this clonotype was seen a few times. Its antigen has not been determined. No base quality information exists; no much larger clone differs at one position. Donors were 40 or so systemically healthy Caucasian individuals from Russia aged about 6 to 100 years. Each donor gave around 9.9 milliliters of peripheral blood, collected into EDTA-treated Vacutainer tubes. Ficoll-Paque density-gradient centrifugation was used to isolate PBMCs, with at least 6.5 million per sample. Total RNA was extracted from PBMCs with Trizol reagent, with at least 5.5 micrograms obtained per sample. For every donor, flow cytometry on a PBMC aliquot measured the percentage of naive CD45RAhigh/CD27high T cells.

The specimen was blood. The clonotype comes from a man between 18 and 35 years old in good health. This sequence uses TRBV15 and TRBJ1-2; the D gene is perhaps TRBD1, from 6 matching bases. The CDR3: CATSSPNSQGFHGYTF. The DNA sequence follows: TGTGCCACCAGCAGCCCGAACTCACAGGGATTTCATGGCTACACCTTC.